This T cell receptor (beta chain) came from a study of cytomegalovirus exposure and HLA in healthy donors. Study findings and constraints: CMV serostatus alone was available as immune exposure information. The study dropped some indistinguishable V segments, TRBV6-2 and TRBV6-3 among them.

The CDR3 covers 14 residues. Germline V lookup: CDR1 SGDLS, CDR2 YYNGEE. Primers for the PCR totalled 60 Vbeta and 13 Jbeta. Repertoires were generated with immunoSEQ multiplex PCR, while TCRdb's copy carries only in-frame clones and drops some. The data contain approximately 210,000 clones, about 80% of them singletons. A note on this clone: The antigen is undetermined.

The sample comprised PBMCs. This clonotype originated in a male donor in good health and CMV-seronegative. The chain uses TRBV9 and TRBJ2-5, with TRBD2 as a possible D gene (5 bases). The J call may not be correct, given that the DNA end is closer to TRBJ2-7. This CDR3 is CASSRGGSSYEQYF. The CDR3 DNA sequence: TGTGCCAGCAGTCGGGGTGGGAGCTCCTACGAGCAGTACTTC.